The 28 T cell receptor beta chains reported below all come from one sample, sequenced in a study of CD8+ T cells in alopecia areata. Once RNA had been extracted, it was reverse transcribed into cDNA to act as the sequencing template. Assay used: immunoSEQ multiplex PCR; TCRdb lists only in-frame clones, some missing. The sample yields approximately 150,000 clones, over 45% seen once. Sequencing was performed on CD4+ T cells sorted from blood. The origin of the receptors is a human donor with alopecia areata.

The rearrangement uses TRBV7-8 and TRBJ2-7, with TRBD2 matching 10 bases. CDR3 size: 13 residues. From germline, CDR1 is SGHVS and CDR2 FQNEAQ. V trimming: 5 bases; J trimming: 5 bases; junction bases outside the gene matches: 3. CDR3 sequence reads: CASSPSGRDEQYF. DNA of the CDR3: TGTGCCAGCAGCCCAAGCGGGAGGGACGAGCAGTACTTC. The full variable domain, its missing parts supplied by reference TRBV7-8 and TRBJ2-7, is GAGVSQSPRYKVAKRGQDVALRCDPISGHVSLFWYQQALGQGPEFLTYFQNEAQLDKSGLPSDRFFAERPEGSVSTLKIQRTQQEDSAVYLCASSPSGRDEQYFGPGTRLTVT.

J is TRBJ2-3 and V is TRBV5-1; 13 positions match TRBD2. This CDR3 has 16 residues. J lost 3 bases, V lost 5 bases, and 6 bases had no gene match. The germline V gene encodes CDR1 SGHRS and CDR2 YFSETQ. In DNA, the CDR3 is TGCGCCAGCAGAGGGACTAGCGGGAAATTTACAGATACGCAGTATTTT. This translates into CASRGTSGKFTDTQYF.

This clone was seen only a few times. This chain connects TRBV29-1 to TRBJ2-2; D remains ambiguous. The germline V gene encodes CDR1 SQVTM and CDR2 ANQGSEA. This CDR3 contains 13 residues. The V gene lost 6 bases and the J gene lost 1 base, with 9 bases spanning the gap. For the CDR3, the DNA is TGCAGCGTGGGGATTAGGAACACCGGGGAGCTGTTTTTT. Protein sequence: CSVGIRNTGELFF.

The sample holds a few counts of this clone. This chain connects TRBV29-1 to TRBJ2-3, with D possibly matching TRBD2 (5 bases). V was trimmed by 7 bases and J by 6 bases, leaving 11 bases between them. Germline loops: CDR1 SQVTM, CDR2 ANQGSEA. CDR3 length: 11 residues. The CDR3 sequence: CSGRSTDTQYF. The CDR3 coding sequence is TGCAGCGGGAGGTCCACTGATACGCAGTATTTT.

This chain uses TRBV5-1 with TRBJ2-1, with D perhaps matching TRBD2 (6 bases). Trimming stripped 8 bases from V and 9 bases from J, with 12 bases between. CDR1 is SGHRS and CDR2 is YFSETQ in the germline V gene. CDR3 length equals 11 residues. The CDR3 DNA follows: TGCGCCAGTCGAAGGGAGGTTGAGCAGTTCTTC. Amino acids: CASRREVEQFF.

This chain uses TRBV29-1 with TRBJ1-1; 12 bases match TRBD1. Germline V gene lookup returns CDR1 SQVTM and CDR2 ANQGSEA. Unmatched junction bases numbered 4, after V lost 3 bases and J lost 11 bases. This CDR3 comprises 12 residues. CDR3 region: CSVEGQGAGAFF. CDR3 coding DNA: TGCAGCGTTGAGGGACAGGGGGCGGGGGCTTTCTTT.

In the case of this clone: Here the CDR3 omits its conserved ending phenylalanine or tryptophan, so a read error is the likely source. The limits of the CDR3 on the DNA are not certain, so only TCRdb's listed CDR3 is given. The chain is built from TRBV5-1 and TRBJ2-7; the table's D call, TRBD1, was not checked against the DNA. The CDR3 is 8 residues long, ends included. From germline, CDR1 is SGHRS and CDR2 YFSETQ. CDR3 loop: CASNETGL.

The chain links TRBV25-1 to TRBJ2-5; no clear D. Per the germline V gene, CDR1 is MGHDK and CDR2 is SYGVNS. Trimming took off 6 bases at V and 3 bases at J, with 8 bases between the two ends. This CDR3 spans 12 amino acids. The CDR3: CASRGPEETQYF. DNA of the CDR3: TGTGCCAGCAGAGGACCGGAAGAGACCCAGTACTTC.

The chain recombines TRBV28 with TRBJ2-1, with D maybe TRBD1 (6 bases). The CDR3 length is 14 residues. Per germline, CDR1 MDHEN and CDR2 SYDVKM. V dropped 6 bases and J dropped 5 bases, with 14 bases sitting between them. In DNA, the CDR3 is TGTGCCAGCAGGGACAGTCCTCGGGACAATGAGCAGTTCTTC. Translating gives CASRDSPRDNEQFF.

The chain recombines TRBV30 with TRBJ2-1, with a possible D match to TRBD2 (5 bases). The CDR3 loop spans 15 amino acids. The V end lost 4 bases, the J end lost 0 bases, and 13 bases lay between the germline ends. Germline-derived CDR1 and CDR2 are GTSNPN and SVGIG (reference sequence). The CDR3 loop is CAWTGSGYSYNEQFF. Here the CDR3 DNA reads TGTGCCTGGACGGGCAGCGGATACTCCTACAATGAGCAGTTCTTC.

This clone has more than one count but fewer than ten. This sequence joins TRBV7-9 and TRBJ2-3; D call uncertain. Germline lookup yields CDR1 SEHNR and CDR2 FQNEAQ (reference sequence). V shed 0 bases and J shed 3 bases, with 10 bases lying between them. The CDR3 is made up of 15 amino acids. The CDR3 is CASSLAVGMTDTQYF. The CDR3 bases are TGTGCCAGCAGCTTAGCTGTGGGAATGACAGATACGCAGTATTTT.

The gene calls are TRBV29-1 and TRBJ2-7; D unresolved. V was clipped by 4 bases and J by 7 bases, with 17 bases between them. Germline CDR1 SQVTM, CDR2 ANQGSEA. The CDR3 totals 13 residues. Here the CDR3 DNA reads TGCAGCGTTGTGCGGAACCCTAATCCGGAGCAGTACTTC. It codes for CSVVRNPNPEQYF.

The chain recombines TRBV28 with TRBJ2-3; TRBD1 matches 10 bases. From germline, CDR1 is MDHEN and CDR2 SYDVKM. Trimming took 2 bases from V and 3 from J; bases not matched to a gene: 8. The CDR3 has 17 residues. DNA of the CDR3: TGTGCCAGCAGTTTAGCTCTACCGGGACAGGGGACAGATACGCAGTATTTT. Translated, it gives CASSLALPGQGTDTQYF.

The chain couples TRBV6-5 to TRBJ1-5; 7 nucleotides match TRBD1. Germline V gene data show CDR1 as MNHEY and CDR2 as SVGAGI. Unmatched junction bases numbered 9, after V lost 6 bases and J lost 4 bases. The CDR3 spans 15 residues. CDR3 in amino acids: CASRSEQGWNQPQHF. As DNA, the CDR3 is TGTGCCAGCAGGTCCGAACAGGGGTGGAATCAGCCCCAGCATTTT.

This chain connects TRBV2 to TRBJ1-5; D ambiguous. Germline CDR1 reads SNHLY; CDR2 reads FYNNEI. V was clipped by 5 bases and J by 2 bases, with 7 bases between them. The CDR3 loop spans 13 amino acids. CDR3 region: CASSIDGNQPQHF. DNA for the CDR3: TGTGCCAGCAGTATCGACGGCAATCAGCCCCAGCATTTT.

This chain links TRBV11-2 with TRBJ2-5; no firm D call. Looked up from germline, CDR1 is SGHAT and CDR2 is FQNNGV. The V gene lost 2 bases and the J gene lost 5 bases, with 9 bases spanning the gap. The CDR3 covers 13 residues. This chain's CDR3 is CASSLNAPETQYF. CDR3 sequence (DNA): TGTGCCAGCAGCTTAAATGCCCCGGAGACCCAGTACTTC.

CDR3 sequence (DNA): TGTGCCAGCAGCTTAGCGATCACAGATACGCAGTATTTT. This translates into CASSLAITDTQYF. The V gene is TRBV7-6, the J gene TRBJ2-3; D call uncertain. Trimming shortened V by 0 bases and J by 2 bases, and 3 bases separated the two germline ends. The CDR3 extends over 13 amino acids. CDR1 is SGHVS and CDR2 is FNYEAQ in the germline V gene.

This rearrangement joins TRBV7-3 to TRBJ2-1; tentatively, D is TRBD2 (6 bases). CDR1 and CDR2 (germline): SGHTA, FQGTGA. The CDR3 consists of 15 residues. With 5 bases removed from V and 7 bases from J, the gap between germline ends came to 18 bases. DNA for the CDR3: TGTGCCAGCAGCCATGGGACTGCAAGGCAGAATGAGCAGTTCTTC. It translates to CASSHGTARQNEQFF.

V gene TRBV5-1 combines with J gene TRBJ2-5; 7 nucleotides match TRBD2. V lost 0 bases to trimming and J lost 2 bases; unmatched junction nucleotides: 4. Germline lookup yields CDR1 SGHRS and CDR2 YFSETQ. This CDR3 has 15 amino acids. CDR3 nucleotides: TGCGCCAGCAGCTTGGGCGGGAGTCGACAAGAGACCCAGTACTTC. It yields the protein CASSLGGSRQETQYF. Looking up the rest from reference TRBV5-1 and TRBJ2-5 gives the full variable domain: KAGVTQTPRYLIKTRGQQVTLSCSPISGHRSVSWYQQTPGQGLQFLFEYFSETQRNKGNFPGRFSGRQFSNSRSEMNVSTLELGDSALYLCASSLGGSRQETQYFGPGTRLLVL.

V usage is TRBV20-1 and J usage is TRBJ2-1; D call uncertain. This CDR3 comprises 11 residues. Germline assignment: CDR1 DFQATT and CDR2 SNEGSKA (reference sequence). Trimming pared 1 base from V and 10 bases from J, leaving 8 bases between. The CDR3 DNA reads TGCAGTGCTAGAGGAGTAGGGGAGCAGTTCTTC. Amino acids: CSARGVGEQFF.

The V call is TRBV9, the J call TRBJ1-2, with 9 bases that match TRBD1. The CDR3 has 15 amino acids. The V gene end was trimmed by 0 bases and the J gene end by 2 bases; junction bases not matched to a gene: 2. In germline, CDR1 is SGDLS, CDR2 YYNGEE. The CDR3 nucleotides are TGTGCCAGCAGCGTAGCCGGGACAGGGAACTATGGCTACACCTTC. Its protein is CASSVAGTGNYGYTF.

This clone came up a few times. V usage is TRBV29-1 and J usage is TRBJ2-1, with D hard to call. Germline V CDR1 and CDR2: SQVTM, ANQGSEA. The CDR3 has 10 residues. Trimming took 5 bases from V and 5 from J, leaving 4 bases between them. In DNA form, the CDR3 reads TGCAGCGTTTCCCACAATGAGCAGTTCTTC. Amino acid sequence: CSVSHNEQFF.

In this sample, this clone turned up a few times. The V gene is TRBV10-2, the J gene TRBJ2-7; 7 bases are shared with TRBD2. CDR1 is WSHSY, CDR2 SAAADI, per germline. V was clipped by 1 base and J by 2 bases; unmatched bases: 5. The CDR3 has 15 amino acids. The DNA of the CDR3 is TGCGCCAGCAGTGAGTGGGGCGGGAGTCCCTACGAGCAGTACTTC. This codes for CASSEWGGSPYEQYF.

This CDR3 is CASGRDIYETQYF. As DNA, the CDR3 is TGTGCTAGTGGAAGGGACATCTATGAGACCCAGTACTTC. The chain carries TRBV12-5 and TRBJ2-5; TRBD1 is a possible D gene (6 bases). V was cut by 6 bases and J by 5 bases, with 13 bases left in between. The germline V gene encodes CDR1 LGHNT and CDR2 FRNRAP. The CDR3 extends over 13 amino acids.

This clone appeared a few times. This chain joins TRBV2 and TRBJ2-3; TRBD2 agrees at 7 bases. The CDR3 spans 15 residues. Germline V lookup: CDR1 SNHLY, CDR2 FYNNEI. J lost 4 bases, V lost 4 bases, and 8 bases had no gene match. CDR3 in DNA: TGTGCCAGCAGTGCCCCGGCGGGAGTAGCAGATACGCAGTATTTT. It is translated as CASSAPAGVADTQYF.

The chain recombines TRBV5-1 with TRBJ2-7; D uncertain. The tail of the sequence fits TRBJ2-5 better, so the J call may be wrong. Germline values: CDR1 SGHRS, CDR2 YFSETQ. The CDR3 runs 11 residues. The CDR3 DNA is TGCGCCAGCAGCTCGGCGGAGACCCAGTACTTC. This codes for CASSSAETQYF.

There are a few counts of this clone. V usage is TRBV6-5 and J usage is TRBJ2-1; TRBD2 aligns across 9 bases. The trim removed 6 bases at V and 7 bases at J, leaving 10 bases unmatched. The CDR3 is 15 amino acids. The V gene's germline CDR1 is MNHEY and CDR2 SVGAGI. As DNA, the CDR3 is TGTGCCAGCAGCACTGCGGGAGGGCTGGGTAATGAGCAGTTCTTC. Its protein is CASSTAGGLGNEQFF.

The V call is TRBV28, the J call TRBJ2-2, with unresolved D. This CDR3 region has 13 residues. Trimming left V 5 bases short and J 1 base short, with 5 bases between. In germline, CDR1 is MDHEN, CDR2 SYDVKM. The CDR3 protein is CASSVVNTGELFF. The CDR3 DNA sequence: TGTGCCAGCAGTGTGGTGAACACCGGGGAGCTGTTTTTT.